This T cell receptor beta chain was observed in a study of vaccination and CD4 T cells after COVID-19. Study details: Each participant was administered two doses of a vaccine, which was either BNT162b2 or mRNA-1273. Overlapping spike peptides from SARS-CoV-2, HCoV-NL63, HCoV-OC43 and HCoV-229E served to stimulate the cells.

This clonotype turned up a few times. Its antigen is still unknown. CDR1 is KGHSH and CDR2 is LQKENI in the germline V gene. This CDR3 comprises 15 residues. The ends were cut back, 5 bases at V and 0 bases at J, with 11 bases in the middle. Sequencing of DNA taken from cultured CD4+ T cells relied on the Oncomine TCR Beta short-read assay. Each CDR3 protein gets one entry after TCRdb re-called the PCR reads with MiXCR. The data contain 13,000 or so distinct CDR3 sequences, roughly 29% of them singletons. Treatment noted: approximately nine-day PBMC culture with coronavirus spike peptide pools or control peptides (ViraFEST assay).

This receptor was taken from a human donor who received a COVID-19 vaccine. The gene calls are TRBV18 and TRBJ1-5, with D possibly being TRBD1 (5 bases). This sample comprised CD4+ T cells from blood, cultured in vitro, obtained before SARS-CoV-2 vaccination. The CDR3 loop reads CASSNEQVSNQPQHF. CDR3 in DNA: TGTGCCAGCTCAAATGAACAGGTTAGCAATCAGCCCCAGCATTTT.